This T cell receptor beta chain was observed in a study of neurological immune-mediated disorders. In this sample, this clonotype turned up many times. Synthesis of cDNA was carried out by template-switch 5'RACE. The reaction used 10-nucleotide random UMIs. TCRdb re-analysed the 5' RACE reads in MiXCR, keeping a single row per CDR3 protein. The sample has 50,000 to 65,000 distinct CDR3 sequences; under 5.5% are singletons. CDR1 and CDR2 from the germline V gene are DFQATT and SNEGSKA (reference sequence). There are 15 residues in the CDR3. The ends lost 4 bases at V and 2 bases at J; junction bases unmatched: 9.

The V call is TRBV20-1, the J call TRBJ2-3, with 7 bases lining up with TRBD1. The TCR originated in a woman between 45 and 60 years old with multiple sclerosis. Material for sequencing was PBMCs. As DNA, the CDR3 is TGCAGTGCTATTAAACGGGACAGCCACACAGATACGCAGTATTTT. This gives the protein CSAIKRDSHTDTQYF.